This is a list of T cell receptor beta chains from one sample in a study of patients and donors after allogeneic stem cell transplantation. TCRdb used MiXCR to reprocess the RT-PCR reads, holding one entry per CDR3 protein. The sample has about 960,000 distinct CDR3 sequences, under 20% seen once. Sequencing was done on a sample of blood, either unsorted or a sorted T cell fraction (not recorded which). These TCRs come from a human donor who was either an allogeneic HSCT recipient or a stem cell or donor lymphocyte infusion donor (not recorded which). It is not recorded whose cells these are; they may come from a transplant donor. CDR3s include the opening cysteine and the closing phenylalanine or tryptophan.

j_gene	v_gene	CDR3aa
TRBJ1-5	TRBV5-6	CASSLAPAGGTNQPQHF
TRBJ1-1	TRBV10-3	CAISEEGAEAFF
TRBJ2-3	TRBV24-1	CATSGWGVAYSTDTQYF
TRBJ2-5	TRBV2	CASDAGGQETQYF
TRBJ1-1	TRBV11-1	CASSSASSHTEAFF
TRBJ1-4	TRBV12-3/TRBV12-4	CASSSHEGAREKLFF
TRBJ2-1	TRBV12-3/TRBV12-4	CASSSSPRTSSKSYNEQFF
TRBJ2-3	TRBV29-1	CSALGGAHPDTQYF
TRBJ1-1	TRBV3-1	CASSQSVMNTEAFF
TRBJ2-7	TRBV20-1	CSAPTPSILTSEQYF
TRBJ2-3	TRBV6-1	CASSLRGGLTDTQYF
TRBJ2-7	TRBV10-3	CATASLSGIGEQYF
TRBJ2-1	TRBV6-1	CASSALAGVNEQFF
TRBJ2-5	TRBV12-5	CASGLANTETQYF
TRBJ2-2	TRBV6-2/TRBV6-3	CASSYSARTGDTGELFF
TRBJ1-5	TRBV9	CASSPLPGNQPQHF
TRBJ2-1	TRBV5-6	CASGNPDSPYEQFF
TRBJ1-2	TRBV3-1	CASSPRGPALSYGYTF
TRBJ2-2	TRBV11-2	CASSLRFVGELFF
TRBJ1-3	TRBV7-9	CASSLRWGNTIYF
TRBJ2-3	TRBV4-2	CASSQSPSTDTQYF
TRBJ2-1	TRBV7-9	CASSLAARGEQFF
TRBJ1-1	TRBV20-1	CSALDRFSEAFF
TRBJ2-7	TRBV5-1	CASSSPDAGQYEQYF
TRBJ2-1	TRBV27	CASSPRQFSSYNEQFF
TRBJ2-1	TRBV28	CASSPSPAYGNEQFF
TRBJ1-1	TRBV19	CASSGDFWEAFF
TRBJ1-1	TRBV2	CASSGQGRTEAFF
TRBJ2-5	TRBV7-2	CASSLKYQETQYF
TRBJ2-2	TRBV7-8	CASSSRRGAGGTGELFF
TRBJ2-7	TRBV23-1	CASSGSCSSYEQYF
TRBJ2-1	TRBV20-1	CSARGTSDNEQFF
TRBJ2-7	TRBV29-1	CSVSQLLAGKFYEQYF
TRBJ1-1	TRBV20-1	CSARSDRANTEAFF
TRBJ1-1	TRBV12-3/TRBV12-4	CASSPGYTEAFF
TRBJ2-1	TRBV7-9	CASSPGDEQFF
TRBJ2-3	TRBV5-1	CASSLRAAPGGTDTQYF
TRBJ2-7	TRBV7-2	CASSLDTSGYEQYF
TRBJ1-5	TRBV4-3	CASSQGKDSYSNQPQHF
TRBJ2-3	TRBV4-3	CASSQDLAGADTQYF
TRBJ2-3	TRBV12-3/TRBV12-4	CASSLGSQWHTQYF
TRBJ1-6	TRBV2	CASSEPGLGRGNSPLHF
TRBJ2-7	TRBV6-1	CASSNIAGGHYEQYF
TRBJ2-7	TRBV7-2	CASSLAWQGGSYEQYF
TRBJ2-5	TRBV4-2	CASSARLAGKETQYF
TRBJ2-7	TRBV12-3/TRBV12-4	CASRWGGSGEQYF
TRBJ1-5	TRBV20-1	CSARGTGTGRQPQHF
TRBJ2-5	TRBV6-4	CASSDSEETQYF
TRBJ1-6	TRBV11-1	CASSFIVGRVDLANSPLHF
TRBJ1-5	TRBV12-3/TRBV12-4	CASSPQGTVSNQPQHF
TRBJ2-1	TRBV6-4	CASSEMQGAAGSEQFF
TRBJ2-1	TRBV14	CASSQEGYWDRVWDEQFF
TRBJ2-1	TRBV9	CASQSPSGGVYNEQFF
TRBJ2-3	TRBV11-2	CASSHPHRGLDTQYF